These T cell receptor beta chains were read from a single sample in a study of T-cell memory formation after mild COVID-19. MiXCR, run by TCRdb on the 5' RACE reads, gives a single entry per CDR3 protein. This table has 270,000 or so distinct CDR3 sequences, 15% to 20% appearing once. Sequenced sample: PBMCs or a T cell subset sorted from them (not recorded which). These receptor sequences come from a man aged 18 to 29 who had mild COVID-19 (a few samples of this study predate the infection). Cell type and time point are not known. The CDR3 runs from the conserved cysteine through the conserved F or W. Each record gives: V gene, D gene, J gene, clone size, CDR3 protein, CDR3 DNA. The D gene is left open where the match is weak. Clone size is not always given. Where it is, it says once, few, many or a class for expanded clones.

V gene: TRBV7-6; D gene: TRBD2; J gene: TRBJ2-3; clone size: few; CDR3 protein: CASSFVAGGITDTQYF; CDR3 DNA: TGTGCCAGCAGCTTTGTAGCGGGGGGGATCACAGATACGCAGTATTTT
V gene: TRBV4-2; D gene: NA; J gene: TRBJ1-2; clone size: NA; CDR3 protein: CASSQEGAEAYYGYTF; CDR3 DNA: TGTGCCAGCAGCCAAGAGGGGGCCGAAGCCTACTATGGCTACACCTTC
V gene: TRBV20-1; D gene: NA; J gene: TRBJ2-7; clone size: few; CDR3 protein: CSAPRPQVSSYEQYF; CDR3 DNA: TGCAGTGCTCCACGGCCTCAGGTGAGCTCCTACGAGCAGTACTTC
V gene: TRBV29-1; D gene: NA; J gene: TRBJ1-1; clone size: NA; CDR3 protein: CSVVPTENTEAFF; CDR3 DNA: TGCAGCGTTGTGCCGACGGAGAACACTGAAGCTTTCTTT
V gene: TRBV10-1; D gene: NA; J gene: TRBJ1-2; clone size: NA; CDR3 protein: CASSDRGGYTF; CDR3 DNA: TGCGCCAGCAGTGATCGGGGTGGCTACACCTTC
V gene: TRBV5-5; D gene: NA; J gene: TRBJ1-1; clone size: once; CDR3 protein: CASSRIGGLNTEAFF; CDR3 DNA: TGTGCCAGCAGCCGGATCGGGGGCCTGAACACTGAAGCTTTCTTT
V gene: TRBV20-1; D gene: NA; J gene: TRBJ2-5; clone size: NA; CDR3 protein: CSAAGTSRGETQYF; CDR3 DNA: TGCAGTGCTGCCGGGACTTCCCGGGGAGAGACCCAGTACTTC
V gene: TRBV9; D gene: NA; J gene: TRBJ2-1; clone size: NA; CDR3 protein: CASSQGLAYNEQFF; CDR3 DNA: TGTGCCAGCAGCCAGGGGCTAGCGTACAATGAGCAGTTCTTC
V gene: TRBV7-3; D gene: NA; J gene: TRBJ2-5; clone size: NA; CDR3 protein: CASSLQGGGETQYF; CDR3 DNA: TGTGCCAGCAGCTTACAAGGGGGAGGAGAGACCCAGTACTTC
V gene: TRBV5-1; D gene: NA; J gene: TRBJ1-2; clone size: many; CDR3 protein: CASSRGIRSGGYTF; CDR3 DNA: TGCGCCAGCAGCCGGGGGATCCGAAGTGGGGGCTACACCTTC
V gene: TRBV27; D gene: TRBD1; J gene: TRBJ2-1; clone size: few; CDR3 protein: CASRTGGSYNEQFF; CDR3 DNA: TGTGCCAGCCGGACAGGGGGGTCCTACAATGAGCAGTTCTTC
V gene: TRBV3-1; D gene: NA; J gene: TRBJ1-1; clone size: NA; CDR3 protein: CASSQGLGEAFF; CDR3 DNA: TGTGCCAGCAGCCAAGGTCTGGGCGAAGCTTTCTTT
V gene: TRBV20-1; D gene: NA; J gene: TRBJ2-3; clone size: few; CDR3 protein: CSAGRGRHTDTQYF; CDR3 DNA: TGCAGTGCGGGGAGGGGGAGACACACAGATACGCAGTATTTT
V gene: TRBV7-6; D gene: TRBD1; J gene: TRBJ1-4; clone size: few; CDR3 protein: CASSSRTGDEKLFF; CDR3 DNA: TGTGCCAGCAGCTCAAGGACAGGGGATGAAAAACTGTTTTTT
V gene: TRBV29-1; D gene: NA; J gene: TRBJ2-7; clone size: few; CDR3 protein: CSVDAGTPYEQYF; CDR3 DNA: TGCAGCGTTGATGCTGGGACTCCCTACGAGCAGTACTTC
V gene: TRBV6-5; D gene: NA; J gene: TRBJ1-6; clone size: NA; CDR3 protein: CASSYSAFLNSPLHF; CDR3 DNA: TGTGCCAGCAGTTACTCGGCGTTTCTCAATTCACCCCTCCACTTT
V gene: TRBV10-3; D gene: TRBD1; J gene: TRBJ1-1; clone size: NA; CDR3 protein: CAISADRVNTEAFF; CDR3 DNA: TGTGCCATCAGTGCGGACAGGGTGAACACTGAAGCTTTCTTT
V gene: TRBV9; D gene: TRBD1; J gene: TRBJ1-4; clone size: NA; CDR3 protein: CASSSSSGHRGEKLFF; CDR3 DNA: TGTGCCAGCAGCTCCTCATCGGGACACAGGGGGGAAAAACTGTTTTTT
V gene: TRBV30; D gene: NA; J gene: TRBJ2-5; clone size: NA; CDR3 protein: CAWIGPRETQYF; CDR3 DNA: TGTGCCTGGATCGGCCCACGGGAGACCCAGTACTTC
V gene: TRBV6-5; D gene: TRBD2; J gene: TRBJ2-2; clone size: NA; CDR3 protein: CASQTGGTGELFF; CDR3 DNA: TGTGCCAGCCAAACGGGGGGAACCGGGGAGCTGTTTTTT
V gene: TRBV28; D gene: NA; J gene: TRBJ2-2; clone size: few; CDR3 protein: CASSLILTGELFF; CDR3 DNA: TGTGCCAGCAGTTTAATACTCACCGGGGAGCTGTTTTTT
V gene: TRBV20-1; D gene: TRBD2; J gene: TRBJ2-5; clone size: few; CDR3 protein: CSAGTSGGTKYF; CDR3 DNA: TGCAGTGCGGGGACTAGCGGGGGGACAAAGTACTTC
V gene: TRBV5-1; D gene: NA; J gene: TRBJ2-5; clone size: many; CDR3 protein: CASSPSRQAKETQYF; CDR3 DNA: TGCGCCAGCAGCCCTTCACGACAGGCCAAAGAGACCCAGTACTTC
V gene: TRBV28; D gene: TRBD1; J gene: TRBJ2-2; clone size: NA; CDR3 protein: CASSLSRGRSGELFF; CDR3 DNA: TGTGCCAGCAGTTTGTCCAGGGGGCGTAGCGGGGAGCTGTTTTTT
V gene: TRBV7-3; D gene: NA; J gene: TRBJ2-3; clone size: NA; CDR3 protein: CASSPQTRGASDTQYF; CDR3 DNA: TGTGCCAGCAGCCCCCAGACAAGGGGGGCCTCAGATACGCAGTATTTT
V gene: TRBV20-1; D gene: NA; J gene: TRBJ2-1; clone size: NA; CDR3 protein: CSARASIRNEQFF; CDR3 DNA: TGCAGTGCTAGAGCCTCGATTCGGAATGAGCAGTTCTTC
V gene: TRBV12-5; D gene: TRBD1; J gene: TRBJ1-3; clone size: NA; CDR3 protein: CASGNQGAYGNTIYF; CDR3 DNA: TGTGCTAGTGGTAATCAGGGGGCATACGGAAACACCATATATTTT
V gene: TRBV12-3/TRBV12-4; D gene: TRBD2; J gene: TRBJ2-3; clone size: NA; CDR3 protein: CASSLGTRTDTQYF; CDR3 DNA: TGTGCCAGCAGTCTTGGGACTAGGACAGATACGCAGTATTTT
V gene: TRBV7-2; D gene: NA; J gene: TRBJ2-5; clone size: NA; CDR3 protein: CASSPYLALETQYF; CDR3 DNA: TGTGCCAGCAGTCCCTATTTGGCCTTAGAGACCCAGTACTTC
V gene: TRBV12-3/TRBV12-4; D gene: NA; J gene: TRBJ1-1; clone size: NA; CDR3 protein: CASSQLGAAFF; CDR3 DNA: TGTGCCAGCAGCCAACTAGGTGCAGCTTTCTTT
V gene: TRBV5-6; D gene: NA; J gene: TRBJ2-3; clone size: NA; CDR3 protein: CASSLTGGDTQYF; CDR3 DNA: TGTGCCAGCAGCTTGACAGGCGGCGATACGCAGTATTTT
V gene: TRBV7-9; D gene: NA; J gene: TRBJ1-6; clone size: many; CDR3 protein: CASSFGLAGNNSPLHF; CDR3 DNA: TGTGCCAGCAGCTTCGGACTAGCAGGCAATAATTCACCCCTCCACTTT
V gene: TRBV7-2; D gene: NA; J gene: TRBJ1-2; clone size: few; CDR3 protein: CASSQGSTYGYTF; CDR3 DNA: TGTGCCAGCAGCCAAGGGAGTACCTATGGCTACACCTTC
V gene: TRBV7-2; D gene: TRBD2; J gene: TRBJ2-4; clone size: few; CDR3 protein: CASSSLAGGFGIQYF; CDR3 DNA: TGTGCCAGCAGCTCCCTAGCGGGGGGTTTCGGCATTCAGTACTTC
V gene: TRBV4-2; D gene: NA; J gene: TRBJ2-3; clone size: NA; CDR3 protein: CASSQDAQRTDTQYF; CDR3 DNA: TGTGCCAGCAGCCAAGACGCCCAACGCACAGATACGCAGTATTTT
V gene: TRBV6-4; D gene: NA; J gene: TRBJ1-1; clone size: few; CDR3 protein: CASSEFAAGGGAFF; CDR3 DNA: TGTGCCAGCAGTGAATTTGCGGCTGGTGGAGGGGCTTTCTTT
V gene: TRBV6-2/TRBV6-3; D gene: NA; J gene: TRBJ1-3; clone size: NA; CDR3 protein: CASSYGDSGNTIYF; CDR3 DNA: TGTGCCAGCAGTTACGGGGACTCTGGAAACACCATATATTTT
V gene: TRBV4-3; D gene: NA; J gene: TRBJ1-1; clone size: NA; CDR3 protein: CASSHLTEGISEAFF; CDR3 DNA: TGCGCCAGCAGCCACCTGACAGAGGGTATATCTGAAGCTTTCTTT
V gene: TRBV4-2; D gene: TRBD1; J gene: TRBJ2-5; clone size: NA; CDR3 protein: CASSHSDRVETQYF; CDR3 DNA: TGTGCCAGCAGCCACTCGGACAGGGTAGAGACCCAGTACTTC
V gene: TRBV7-3; D gene: TRBD1; J gene: TRBJ1-2; clone size: NA; CDR3 protein: CASSFTGGNRLGDDYTF; CDR3 DNA: TGTGCCAGCAGCTTCACAGGGGGCAACAGGCTAGGAGATGACTACACCTTC